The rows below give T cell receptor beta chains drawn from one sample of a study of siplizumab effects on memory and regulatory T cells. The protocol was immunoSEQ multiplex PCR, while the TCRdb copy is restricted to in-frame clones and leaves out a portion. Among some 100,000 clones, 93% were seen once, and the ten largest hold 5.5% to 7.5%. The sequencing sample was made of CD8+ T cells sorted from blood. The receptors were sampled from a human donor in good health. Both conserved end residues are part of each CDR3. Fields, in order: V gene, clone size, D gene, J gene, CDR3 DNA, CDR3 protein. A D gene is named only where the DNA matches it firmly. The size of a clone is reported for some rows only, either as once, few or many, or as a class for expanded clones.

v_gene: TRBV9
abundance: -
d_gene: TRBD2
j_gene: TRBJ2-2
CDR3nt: TGTGCCAGCAGCGTAGACTCCGCGGCGGGAGATTTCCCCCCCGGGGAGCTGTTTTTT
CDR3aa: CASSVDSAAGDFPPGELFF

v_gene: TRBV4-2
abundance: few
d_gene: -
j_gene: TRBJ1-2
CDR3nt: TGTGCCAGCAGCCAAGGCAGGGACGGCTACACCTTC
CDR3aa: CASSQGRDGYTF

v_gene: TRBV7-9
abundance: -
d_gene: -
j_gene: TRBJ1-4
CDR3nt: TGTGCCAGCAGCTCCACACAGGGAACTAATGAAAAACTGTTTTTT
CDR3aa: CASSSTQGTNEKLFF

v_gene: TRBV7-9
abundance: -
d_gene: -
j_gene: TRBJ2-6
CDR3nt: TGTGCCAGCAGTTTCACCAACAGGGCGAGAGGGGCCAACGTCCTGACTTTC
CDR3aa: CASSFTNRARGANVLTF

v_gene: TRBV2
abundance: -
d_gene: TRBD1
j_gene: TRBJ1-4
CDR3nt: TGTGCCAGCAGTGGTACCGGGACAGGGGGCATCTTGGATGAAAAACTGTTTTTT
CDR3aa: CASSGTGTGGILDEKLFF

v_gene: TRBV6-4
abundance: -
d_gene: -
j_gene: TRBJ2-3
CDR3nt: TGTGCCAGCAGTGACGGGGGGGCCTCAGATACGCAGTATTTT
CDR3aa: CASSDGGASDTQYF

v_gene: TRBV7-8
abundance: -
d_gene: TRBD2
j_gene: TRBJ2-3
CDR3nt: TGTGCCAGCAGTGGGACTAGCGGCACAGATACGCAGTATTTT
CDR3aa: CASSGTSGTDTQYF

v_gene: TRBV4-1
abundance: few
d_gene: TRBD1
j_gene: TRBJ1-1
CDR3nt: TGCGCCAGCAGCCCCTCACCGGGACAGGGGTCCACTGAAGCTTTCTTT
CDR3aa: CASSPSPGQGSTEAFF

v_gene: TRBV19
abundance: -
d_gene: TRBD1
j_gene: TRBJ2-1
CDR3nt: TGTGCCAGTAGCCCCGACAGGGGCACCTACAATGAGCAGTTCTTC
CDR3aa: CASSPDRGTYNEQFF

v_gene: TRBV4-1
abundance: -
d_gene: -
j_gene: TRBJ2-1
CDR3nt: TGCGCCAGCAGCCAAGAAAAAATCGGCACGGGGCAGTTCTTC
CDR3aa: CASSQEKIGTGQFF

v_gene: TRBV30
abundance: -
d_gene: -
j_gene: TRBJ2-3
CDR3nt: TGTGCCTGGAGTGTAGTTCCCGCAGATACGCAGTATTTT
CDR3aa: CAWSVVPADTQYF

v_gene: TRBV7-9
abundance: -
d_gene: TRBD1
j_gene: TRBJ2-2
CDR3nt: TGTGCCAGCAGCCCCCGACAGGGAGAGAACACCGGGGAGCTGTTTTTT
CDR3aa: CASSPRQGENTGELFF

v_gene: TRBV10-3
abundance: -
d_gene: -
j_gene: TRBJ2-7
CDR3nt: TGTGCCATCAGTGAGCCGGGGGACACCCCGGGGAACGAGCAGTACTTC
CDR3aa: CAISEPGDTPGNEQYF

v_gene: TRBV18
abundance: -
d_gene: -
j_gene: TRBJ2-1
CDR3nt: TGTGCCAGCTCACCAGGCGAGTCTGCCTACAATGAGCAGTTCTTC
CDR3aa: CASSPGESAYNEQFF

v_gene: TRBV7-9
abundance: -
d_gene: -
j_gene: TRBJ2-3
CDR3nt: TGTGCCAGCAGCGCTTCTCATCGCACAGATACGCAGTATTTT
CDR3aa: CASSASHRTDTQYF

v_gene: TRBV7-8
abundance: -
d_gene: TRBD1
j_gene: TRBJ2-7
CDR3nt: TGTGCCAGCAGCCCCAAGACAGGGTTAGACGAGCAGTACTTC
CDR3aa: CASSPKTGLDEQYF

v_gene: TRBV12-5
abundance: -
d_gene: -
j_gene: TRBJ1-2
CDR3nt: TGTGCTAGTGGTTTGGGGGACTTGGACTATGGCTACACCTTC
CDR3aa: CASGLGDLDYGYTF

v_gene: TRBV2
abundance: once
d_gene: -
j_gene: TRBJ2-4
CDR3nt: TGTGCCAGCAGTGAAGACTTAAGGCGGAGGGACATTCAGTACTTC
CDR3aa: CASSEDLRRRDIQYF

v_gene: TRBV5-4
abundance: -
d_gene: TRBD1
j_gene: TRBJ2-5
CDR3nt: TGTGCCAGCAGCTTTCGGGACAGGGGAGGGGAGACCCAGTACTTC
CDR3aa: CASSFRDRGGETQYF

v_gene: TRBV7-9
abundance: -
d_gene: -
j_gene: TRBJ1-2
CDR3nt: TGTGCCAGCAGCTCAAATAACTATGGCTACACCTTC
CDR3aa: CASSSNNYGYTF

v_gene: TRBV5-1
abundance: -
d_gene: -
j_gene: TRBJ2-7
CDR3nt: TGCGCCAGCAGCCCCGGACAGAGCTCCTACGAGCAGTACTTC
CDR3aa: CASSPGQSSYEQYF

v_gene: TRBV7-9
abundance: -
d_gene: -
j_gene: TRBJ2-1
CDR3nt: TGTGCCAGCAGTTCCCTGCACGGGCGATCCTACAATGAGCAGTTCTTC
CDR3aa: CASSSLHGRSYNEQFF

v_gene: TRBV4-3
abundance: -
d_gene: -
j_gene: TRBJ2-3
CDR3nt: TGCGCCAGCAGCCAACGGGACTCATACACAGATACGCAGTATTTT
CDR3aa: CASSQRDSYTDTQYF

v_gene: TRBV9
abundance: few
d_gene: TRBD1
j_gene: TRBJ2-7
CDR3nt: TGTGCCAGCAGCGCCTCAGGGGGCCACGACGAGCAGTACTTC
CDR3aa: CASSASGGHDEQYF

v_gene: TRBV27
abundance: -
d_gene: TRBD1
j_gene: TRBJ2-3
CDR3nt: TGTGCCAGCAGTCCGACAGGGAGTCTGACAGATACGCAGTATTTT
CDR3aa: CASSPTGSLTDTQYF

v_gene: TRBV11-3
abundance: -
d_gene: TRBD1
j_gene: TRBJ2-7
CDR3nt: TGTGCCAGCAGCTTAGCCGGGCGACAGGGCCACGAGCAGTACTTC
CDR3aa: CASSLAGRQGHEQYF

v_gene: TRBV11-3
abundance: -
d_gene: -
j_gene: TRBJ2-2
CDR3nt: TGTGCCAGCAGCTTCGACAGAACCGGGGAGCTGTTTTTT
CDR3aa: CASSFDRTGELFF

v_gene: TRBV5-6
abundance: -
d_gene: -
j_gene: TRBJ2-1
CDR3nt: TGTGCCAGCAGCTTGCCTGGGTCCTACAATGAGCAGTTCTTC
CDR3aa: CASSLPGSYNEQFF

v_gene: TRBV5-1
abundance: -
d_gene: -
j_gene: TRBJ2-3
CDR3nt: TGCGCCAGCAGCTTGAAGGGGGGGCCTGTGGGCACAGATACGCAGTATTTT
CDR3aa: CASSLKGGPVGTDTQYF

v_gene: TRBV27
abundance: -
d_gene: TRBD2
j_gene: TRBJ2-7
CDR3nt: TGTGCCAGCAGGCCAGGACTAGAACTTGAGCAGTACTTC
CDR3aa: CASRPGLELEQYF

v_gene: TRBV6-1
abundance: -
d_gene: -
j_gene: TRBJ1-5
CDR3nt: TGTGCCAGCAGTGAAAGGGGTAGCAATCAGCCCCAGCATTTT
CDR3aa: CASSERGSNQPQHF

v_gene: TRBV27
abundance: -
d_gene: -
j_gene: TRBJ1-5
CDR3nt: TGTGCCAGCAGTTTATTTGGATTTGAGGATCAGCCCCAGCATTTT
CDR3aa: CASSLFGFEDQPQHF

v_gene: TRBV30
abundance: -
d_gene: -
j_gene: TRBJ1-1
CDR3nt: TGTGCCTGGAGTGTTGGCGGCATGAACACTGAAGCTTTCTTT
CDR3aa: CAWSVGGMNTEAFF

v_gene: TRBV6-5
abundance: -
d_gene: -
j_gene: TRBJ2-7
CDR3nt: TGTGCCAGCAGTTACTCTAGGGGGGACGAGCAGTACTTC
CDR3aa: CASSYSRGDEQYF

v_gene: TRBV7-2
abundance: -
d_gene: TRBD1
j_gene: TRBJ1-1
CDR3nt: TGTGCCAGCAGCCGTCCCGGGACAGGGGGTACTGAAGCTTTCTTT
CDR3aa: CASSRPGTGGTEAFF

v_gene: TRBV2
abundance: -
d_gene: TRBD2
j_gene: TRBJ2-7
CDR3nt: TGTGCCAGCAAGGAGACTAGCGACTCCTACGAGCAGTACTTC
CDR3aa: CASKETSDSYEQYF

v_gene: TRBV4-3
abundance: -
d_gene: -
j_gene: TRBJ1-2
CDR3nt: TGCGCCAGCAGCCCGGGGACCGAAGCTAACTATGGCTACACCTTC
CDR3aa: CASSPGTEANYGYTF

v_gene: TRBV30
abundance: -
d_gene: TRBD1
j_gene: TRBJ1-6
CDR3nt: TGTGCCTGGAGGAGTGACAGGGTTGATTCACCCCTCCACTTT
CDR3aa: CAWRSDRVDSPLHF

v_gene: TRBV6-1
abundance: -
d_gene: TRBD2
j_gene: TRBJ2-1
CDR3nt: TGTGCCAGCAGTGATGGGACTATCTACAATGAGCAGTTCTTC
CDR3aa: CASSDGTIYNEQFF

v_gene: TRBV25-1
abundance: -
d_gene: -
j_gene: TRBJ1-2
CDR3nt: TGTGCCAGCAGTGGCCCCGGGGCGTCCTATGGCTACACCTTC
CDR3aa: CASSGPGASYGYTF

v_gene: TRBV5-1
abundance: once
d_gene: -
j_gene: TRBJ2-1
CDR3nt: TGCGCCAGCAGCTTGGCCGGGACTGAAAGCTACAATGAGCAGTTCTTC
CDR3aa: CASSLAGTESYNEQFF

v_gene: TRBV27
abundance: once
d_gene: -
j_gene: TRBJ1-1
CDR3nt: TGTGCCAGCAGTTCCCCGGACAGTGGCCCTGAAGCTTTCTTT
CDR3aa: CASSSPDSGPEAFF

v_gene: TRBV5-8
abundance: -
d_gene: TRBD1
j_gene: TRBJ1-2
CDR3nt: TGTGCCAGCAGCTTGGCCCATGAGGACAGGAGGCTGGGCTACACCTTC
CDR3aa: CASSLAHEDRRLGYTF

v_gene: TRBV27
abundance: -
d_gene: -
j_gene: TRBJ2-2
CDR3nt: TGTGCCAGCAGTCCCAACACCGGGGAGCTGTTTTTT
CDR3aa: CASSPNTGELFF

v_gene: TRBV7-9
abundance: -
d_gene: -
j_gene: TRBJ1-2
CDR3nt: TGTGCCAGCTTGGTACGGGCAGGGAAGGGCTATGGCTACACCTTC
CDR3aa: CASLVRAGKGYGYTF

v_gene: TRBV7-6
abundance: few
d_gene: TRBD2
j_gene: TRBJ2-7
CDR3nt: TGTGCCAGCAGTCGGGCTAGCGGGAGGGACGAGCAGTACTTC
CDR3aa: CASSRASGRDEQYF

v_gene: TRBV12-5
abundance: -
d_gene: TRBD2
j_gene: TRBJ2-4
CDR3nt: TGTGCTAGTGGTTCCACTAGCGGGGGGGCCAAAAACATTCAGTACTTC
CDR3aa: CASGSTSGGAKNIQYF

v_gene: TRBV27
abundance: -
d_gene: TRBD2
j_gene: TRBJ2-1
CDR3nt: TGTGCCAGCAGTCCAAGTATAGCGGGAAGCACCTACAATGAGCAGTTCTTC
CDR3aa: CASSPSIAGSTYNEQFF

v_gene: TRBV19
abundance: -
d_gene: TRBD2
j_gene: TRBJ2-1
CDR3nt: TGTGCCAGTAGTATAGGGGGACTAGCGGGAGTCAATGAGCAGTTCTTC
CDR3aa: CASSIGGLAGVNEQFF

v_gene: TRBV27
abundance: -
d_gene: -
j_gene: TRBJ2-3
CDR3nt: TGTGCCAGCAGTTTCCAAACAGGGTCTGACACAGATACGCAGTATTTT
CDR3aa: CASSFQTGSDTDTQYF

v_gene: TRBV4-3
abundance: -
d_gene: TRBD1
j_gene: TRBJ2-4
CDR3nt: TGCGCCAGCAGCCAAGATCGAGGGACAGGACCCAACCTTCAGTACTTC
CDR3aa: CASSQDRGTGPNLQYF